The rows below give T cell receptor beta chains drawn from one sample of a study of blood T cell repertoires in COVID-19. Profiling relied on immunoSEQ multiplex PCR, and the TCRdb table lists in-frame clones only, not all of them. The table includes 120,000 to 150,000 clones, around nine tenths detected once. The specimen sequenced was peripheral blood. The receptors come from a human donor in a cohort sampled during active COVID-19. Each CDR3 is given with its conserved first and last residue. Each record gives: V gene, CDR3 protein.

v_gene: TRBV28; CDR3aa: CASLHGRGANQPQHF
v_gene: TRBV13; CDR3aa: CASSSPGRAEGYEQYF
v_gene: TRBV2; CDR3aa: CASTGTHYEQYF
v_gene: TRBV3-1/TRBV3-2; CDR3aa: CASSQTRKVGYTF
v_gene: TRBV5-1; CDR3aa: CASSLGLNRAGTRENNEQFF
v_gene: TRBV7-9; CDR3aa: CASSLGTDQSNYGYTF
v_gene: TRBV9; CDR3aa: CASSPRTGEEKLFF
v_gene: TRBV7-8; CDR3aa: CASSPGQGNNQPQHF
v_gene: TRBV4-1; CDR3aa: CASSQVAGTTGELFF
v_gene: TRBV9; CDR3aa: CASSGGGRAFSYGYTF
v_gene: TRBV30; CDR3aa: CAWRRSYGRGETQYF
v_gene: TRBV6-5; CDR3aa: CASSSGTGGSQPQHF
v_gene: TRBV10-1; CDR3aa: CASSDPTSGSTDTQYF
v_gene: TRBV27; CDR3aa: CASSHGTSGSNEQFF
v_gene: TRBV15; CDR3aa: CATSRETGGWGYTF
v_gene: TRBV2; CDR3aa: CASRSRGHTDTQYF
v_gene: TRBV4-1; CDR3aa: CASSLSNREVAFF
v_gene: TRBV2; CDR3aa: CAAREDQPQHF
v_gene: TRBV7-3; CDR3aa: CASSPGAGPENEQFF
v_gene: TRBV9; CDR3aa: CASSPPLAGAYNEQFF
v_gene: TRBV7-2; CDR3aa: CASSLKLNEQFF
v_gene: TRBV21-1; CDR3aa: CASIFGLAGPLWYEQYF
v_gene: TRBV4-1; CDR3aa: CASSQDSRSTSTDTQYF
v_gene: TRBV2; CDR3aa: CASPGGASNQPQHF
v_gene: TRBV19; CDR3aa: CASSIRQGREEQFF